This TCR beta chain is drawn from a study of shared clonotypes between healthy human individuals. Naive CD4+ cells were CD45RA-selected; the remaining cells were memory. Of note for this clone: What it recognizes is unknown.

Produced via immunoSEQ multiplex PCR; TCRdb's table is partial and in-frame only. The sample includes 2 million to 2.5 million clones, more than 90% of them seen just once. General observations from the study: It was anticipated that sequencing depth would influence how many clonotypes donors shared. The naive CD4 repertoires of a handful of donors were compared, and around 4.7% of clonotypes were shared.

The CDR3 contains 17 residues. V gave up 1 base and J gave up 4 bases; unmatched junction bases: 7. Germline CDR1 and CDR2: SGHVS and FNYEAQ. The clonotype was recovered from a man between 18 and 35 years old in good health. The sequencing input was naive CD4+ T cells sorted from blood. Subset specified: CD45RA+ positively selected. The chain links TRBV7-6 to TRBJ2-3, with 11 bases aligning to TRBD2. The DNA for the CDR3 is TGTGCCAGCAGCTTAGAATTTCTAGCGGGGGGTGCAGATACGCAGTATTTT. Protein: CASSLEFLAGGADTQYF.